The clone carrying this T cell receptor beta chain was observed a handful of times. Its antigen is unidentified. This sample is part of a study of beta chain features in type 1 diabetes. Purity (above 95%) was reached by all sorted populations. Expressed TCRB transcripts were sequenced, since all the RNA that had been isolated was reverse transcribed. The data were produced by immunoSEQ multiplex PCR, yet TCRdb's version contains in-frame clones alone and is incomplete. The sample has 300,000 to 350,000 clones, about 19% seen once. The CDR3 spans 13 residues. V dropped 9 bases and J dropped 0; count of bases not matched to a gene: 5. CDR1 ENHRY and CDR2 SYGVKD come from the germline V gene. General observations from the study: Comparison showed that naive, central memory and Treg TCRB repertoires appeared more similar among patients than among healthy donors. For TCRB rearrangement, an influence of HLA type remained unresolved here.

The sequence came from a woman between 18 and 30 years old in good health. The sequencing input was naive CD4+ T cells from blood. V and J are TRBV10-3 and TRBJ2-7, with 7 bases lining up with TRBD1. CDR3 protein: CAIGTAGSYEQYF. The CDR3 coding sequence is TGTGCCATAGGGACAGCTGGCTCCTACGAGCAGTACTTC.